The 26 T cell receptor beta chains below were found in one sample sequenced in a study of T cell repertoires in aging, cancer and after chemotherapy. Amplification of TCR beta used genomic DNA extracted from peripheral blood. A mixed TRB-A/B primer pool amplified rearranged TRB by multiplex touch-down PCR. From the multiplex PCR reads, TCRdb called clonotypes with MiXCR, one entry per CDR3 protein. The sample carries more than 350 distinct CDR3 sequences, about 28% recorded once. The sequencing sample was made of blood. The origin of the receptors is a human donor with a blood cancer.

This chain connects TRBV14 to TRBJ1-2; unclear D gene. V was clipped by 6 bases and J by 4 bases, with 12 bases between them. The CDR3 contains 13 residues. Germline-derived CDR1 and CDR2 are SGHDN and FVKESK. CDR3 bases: TGTGCCAGCAGGACAACGGGGTCCTATGGCTACACCTTC. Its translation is CASRTTGSYGYTF.

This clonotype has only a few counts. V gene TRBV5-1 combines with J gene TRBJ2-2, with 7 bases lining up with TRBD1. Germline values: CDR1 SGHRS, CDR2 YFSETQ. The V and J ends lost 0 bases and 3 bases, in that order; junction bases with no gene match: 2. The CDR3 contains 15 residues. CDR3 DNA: TGCGCCAGCAGCTTGGGACAGGGTGACACCGGGGAGCTGTTTTTT. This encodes CASSLGQGDTGELFF.

The CDR3 sequence: CAISETDRSSYEQYF. The CDR3 DNA reads TGTGCCATCAGTGAGACGGACAGGAGCTCCTACGAGCAGTACTTC. The chain uses TRBV10-3 and TRBJ2-7, with TRBD1 matching over 7 bases. The ends lost 2 bases at V and 0 bases at J; junction bases unmatched: 4. Germline CDR1 and CDR2: ENHRY and SYGVKD. CDR3 length: 15 amino acids.

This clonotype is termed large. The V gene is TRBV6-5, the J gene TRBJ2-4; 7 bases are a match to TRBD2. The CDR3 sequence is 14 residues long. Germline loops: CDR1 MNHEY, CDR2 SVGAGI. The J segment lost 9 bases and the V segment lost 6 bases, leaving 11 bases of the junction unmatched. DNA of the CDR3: TGTGCCAGCAGCCCAAGGACTAGTGGGAGCATTCAGTACTTC. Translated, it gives CASSPRTSGSIQYF.

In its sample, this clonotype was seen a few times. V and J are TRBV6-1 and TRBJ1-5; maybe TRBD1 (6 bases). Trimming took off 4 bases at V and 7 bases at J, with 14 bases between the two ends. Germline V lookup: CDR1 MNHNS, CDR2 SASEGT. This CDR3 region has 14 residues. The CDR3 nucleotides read TGTGCCAGCAGTGGCGGCGTGGGGGGCCAGCCCCAGCATTTT. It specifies CASSGGVGGQPQHF.

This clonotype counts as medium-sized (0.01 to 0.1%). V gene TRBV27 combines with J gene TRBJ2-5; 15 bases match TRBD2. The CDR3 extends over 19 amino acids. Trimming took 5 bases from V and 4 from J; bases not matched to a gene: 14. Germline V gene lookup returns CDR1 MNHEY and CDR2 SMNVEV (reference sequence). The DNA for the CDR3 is TGTGCCAGCAGTCTCGGACTAGCGGGGGGGCTCAAACCGGGAGAGACCCAGTACTTC. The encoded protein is CASSLGLAGGLKPGETQYF.

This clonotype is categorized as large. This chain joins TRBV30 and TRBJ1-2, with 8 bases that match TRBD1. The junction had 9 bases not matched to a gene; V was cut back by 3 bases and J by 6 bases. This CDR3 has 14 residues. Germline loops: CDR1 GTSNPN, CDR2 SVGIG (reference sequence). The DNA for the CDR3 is TGTGCCTGGAGCCGGACAGGGTTAAGGGATGGCTACACCTTC. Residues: CAWSRTGLRDGYTF.

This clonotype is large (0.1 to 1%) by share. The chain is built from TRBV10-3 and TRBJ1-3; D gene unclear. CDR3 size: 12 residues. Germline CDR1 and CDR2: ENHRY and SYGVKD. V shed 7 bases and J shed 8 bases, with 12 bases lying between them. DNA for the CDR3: TGTGCCATCACTTCAATCGGACACACCATATATTTT. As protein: CAITSIGHTIYF.

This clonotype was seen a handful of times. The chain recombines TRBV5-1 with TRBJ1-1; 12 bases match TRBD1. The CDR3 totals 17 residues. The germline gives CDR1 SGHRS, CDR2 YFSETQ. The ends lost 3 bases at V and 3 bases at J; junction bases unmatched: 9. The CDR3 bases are TGCGCCAGCAGCTCCGGGACAGGGGGCTTAATGGACACTGAAGCTTTCTTT. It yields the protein CASSSGTGGLMDTEAFF.

CDR3 protein: CATRTVNTEAFF. CDR3 sequence (DNA): TGTGCCACCCGGACGGTAAACACTGAAGCTTTCTTT. The chain is built from TRBV5-4 and TRBJ1-1; D not certain. Trimming took 9 bases from V and 2 from J, leaving 11 bases between them. Germline CDR1 is SGHNT and CDR2 is YYREEE (reference sequence). This CDR3 has 12 amino acids. The whole variable domain, filled in from reference TRBV5-4 and TRBJ1-1, reads ETGVTQSPTHLIKTRGQQVTLRCSSQSGHNTVSWYQQALGQGPQFIFQYYREEENGRGNFPPRFSGLQFPNYSSELNVNALELDDSALYLCATRTVNTEAFFGQGTRLTVV.

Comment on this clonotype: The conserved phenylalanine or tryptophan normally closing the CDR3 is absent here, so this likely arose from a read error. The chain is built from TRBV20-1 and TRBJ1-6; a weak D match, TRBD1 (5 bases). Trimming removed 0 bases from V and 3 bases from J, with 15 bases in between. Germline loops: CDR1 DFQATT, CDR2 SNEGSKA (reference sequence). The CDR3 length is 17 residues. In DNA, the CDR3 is TGCAGTGCTAGAGATGGGGGAACCGGGGGCTATAATTCACCCCTCCACTAT. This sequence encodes CSARDGGTGGYNSPLHY.

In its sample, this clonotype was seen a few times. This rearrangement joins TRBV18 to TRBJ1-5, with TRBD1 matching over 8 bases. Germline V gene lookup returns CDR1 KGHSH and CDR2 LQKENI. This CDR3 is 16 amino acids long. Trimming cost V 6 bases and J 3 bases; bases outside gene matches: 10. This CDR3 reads CASSLTGGRDNQPQHF. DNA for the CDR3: TGTGCCAGCTCTCTTACAGGGGGTCGAGACAATCAGCCCCAGCATTTT.

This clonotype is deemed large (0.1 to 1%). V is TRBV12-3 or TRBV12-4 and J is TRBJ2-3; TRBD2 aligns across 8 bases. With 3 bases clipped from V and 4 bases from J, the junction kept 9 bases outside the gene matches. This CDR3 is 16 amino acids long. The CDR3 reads CASSFGSGGHADTQYF. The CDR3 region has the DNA TGTGCCAGCAGTTTTGGTTCGGGGGGGCACGCAGATACGCAGTATTTT.

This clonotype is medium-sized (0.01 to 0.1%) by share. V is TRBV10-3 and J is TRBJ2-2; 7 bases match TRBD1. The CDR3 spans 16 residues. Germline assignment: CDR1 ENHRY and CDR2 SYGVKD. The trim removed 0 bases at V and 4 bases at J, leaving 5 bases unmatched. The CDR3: CAISESPGTVTGELFF. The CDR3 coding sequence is TGTGCCATCAGTGAGTCGCCGGGGACAGTCACCGGGGAGCTGTTTTTT.

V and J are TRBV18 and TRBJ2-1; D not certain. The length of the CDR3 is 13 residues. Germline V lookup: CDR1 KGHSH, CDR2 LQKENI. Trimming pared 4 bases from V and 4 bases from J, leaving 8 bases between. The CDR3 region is CASSRQEYNEQFF. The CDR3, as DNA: TGTGCCAGCTCACGCCAGGAGTACAATGAGCAGTTCTTC.

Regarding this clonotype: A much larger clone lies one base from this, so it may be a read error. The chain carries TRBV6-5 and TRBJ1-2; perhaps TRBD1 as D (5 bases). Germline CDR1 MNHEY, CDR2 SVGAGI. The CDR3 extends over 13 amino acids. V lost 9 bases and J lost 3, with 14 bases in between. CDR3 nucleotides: TGTGCCAGACGGGACTCCCTTGACTATGGCTACACCTTC. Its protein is CARRDSLDYGYTF.

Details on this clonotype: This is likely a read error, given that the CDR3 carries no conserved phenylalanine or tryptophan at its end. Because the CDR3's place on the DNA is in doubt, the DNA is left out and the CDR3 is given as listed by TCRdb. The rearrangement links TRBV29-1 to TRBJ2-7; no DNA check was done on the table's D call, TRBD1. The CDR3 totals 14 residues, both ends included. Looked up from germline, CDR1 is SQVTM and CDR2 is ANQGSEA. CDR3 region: CSARLGKNIQYFGA.

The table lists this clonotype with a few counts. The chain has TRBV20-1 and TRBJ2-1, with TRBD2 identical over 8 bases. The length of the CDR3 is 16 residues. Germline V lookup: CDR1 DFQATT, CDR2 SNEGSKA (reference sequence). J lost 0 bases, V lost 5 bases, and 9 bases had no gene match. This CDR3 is CSAAQGGGSSYNEQFF. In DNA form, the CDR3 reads TGCAGTGCTGCACAAGGCGGGGGGAGCTCCTACAATGAGCAGTTCTTC.

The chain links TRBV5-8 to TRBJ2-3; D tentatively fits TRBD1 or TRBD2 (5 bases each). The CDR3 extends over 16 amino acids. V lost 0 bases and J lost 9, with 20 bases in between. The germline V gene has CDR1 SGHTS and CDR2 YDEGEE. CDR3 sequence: CASSLEGSTDTSTQYF. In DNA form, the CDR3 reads TGTGCCAGCAGCTTGGAGGGGAGCACAGATACGTCCACGCAGTATTTT.

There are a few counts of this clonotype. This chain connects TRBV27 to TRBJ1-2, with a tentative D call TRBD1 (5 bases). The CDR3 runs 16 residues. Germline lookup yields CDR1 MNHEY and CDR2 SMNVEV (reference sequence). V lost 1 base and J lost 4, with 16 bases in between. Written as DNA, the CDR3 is TGTGCCAGCAGTTTATTCGGGGGTGGGGGATCCTATGGCTACACCTTC. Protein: CASSLFGGGGSYGYTF.

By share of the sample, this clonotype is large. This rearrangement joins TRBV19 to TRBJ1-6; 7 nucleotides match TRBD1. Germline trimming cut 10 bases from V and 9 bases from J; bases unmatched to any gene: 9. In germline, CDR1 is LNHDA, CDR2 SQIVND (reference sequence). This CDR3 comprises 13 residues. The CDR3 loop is CATSTGNGSPLHF. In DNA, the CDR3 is TGTGCCACCTCGACAGGGAATGGTTCACCCCTCCACTTT. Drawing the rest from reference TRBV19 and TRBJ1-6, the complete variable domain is DGGITQSPKYLFRKEGQNVTLSCEQNLNHDAMYWYRQDPGQGLRLIYYSQIVNDFQKGDIAEGYSVSREKKESFPLTVTSAQKNPTAFYLCATSTGNGSPLHFGNGTRLTVT.

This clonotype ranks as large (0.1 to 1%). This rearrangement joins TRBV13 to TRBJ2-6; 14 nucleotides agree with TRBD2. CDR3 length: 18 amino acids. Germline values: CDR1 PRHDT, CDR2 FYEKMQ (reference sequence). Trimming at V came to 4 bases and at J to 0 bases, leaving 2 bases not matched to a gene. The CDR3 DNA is TGTGCCAGCAGCTCGGGGACTAGCGGGGGCTCTGGGGCCAACGTCCTGACTTTC. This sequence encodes CASSSGTSGGSGANVLTF.

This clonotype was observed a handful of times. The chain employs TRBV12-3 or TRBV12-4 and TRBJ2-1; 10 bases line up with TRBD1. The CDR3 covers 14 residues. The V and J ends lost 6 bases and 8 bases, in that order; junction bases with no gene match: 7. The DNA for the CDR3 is TGTGCCAGCAGAGAGACAGGGGGCCGGTATGAGCAGTTCTTC. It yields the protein CASRETGGRYEQFF.

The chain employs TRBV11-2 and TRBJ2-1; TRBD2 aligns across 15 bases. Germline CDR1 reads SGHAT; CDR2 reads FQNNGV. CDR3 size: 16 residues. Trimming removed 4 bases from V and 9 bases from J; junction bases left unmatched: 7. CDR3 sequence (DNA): TGTGCCAGCAGCTCGCCGGGACTAGCGGGAGGACTTGAGCAGTTCTTC. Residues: CASSSPGLAGGLEQFF.

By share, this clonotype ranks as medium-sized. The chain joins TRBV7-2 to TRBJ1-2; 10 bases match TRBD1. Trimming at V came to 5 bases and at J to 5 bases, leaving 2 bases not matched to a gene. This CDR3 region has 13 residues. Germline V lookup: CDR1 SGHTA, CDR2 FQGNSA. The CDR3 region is CASSAGQGYGYTF. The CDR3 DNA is TGTGCCAGCAGCGCGGGACAGGGGTATGGCTACACCTTC.

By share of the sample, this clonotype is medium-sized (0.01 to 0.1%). The CDR3 nucleotides read TGTGCCAGTAGTATAGATCGGAGGGGGCTGCAAGAGACCCAGTACTTC. This translates into CASSIDRRGLQETQYF. The chain combines TRBV19 with TRBJ2-5, with D possibly being TRBD1 (7 bases). CDR1 is LNHDA, CDR2 SQIVND, per germline (reference sequence). CDR3 length equals 16 residues. V lost 0 bases to trimming and J lost 2 bases, with 13 bases between them.